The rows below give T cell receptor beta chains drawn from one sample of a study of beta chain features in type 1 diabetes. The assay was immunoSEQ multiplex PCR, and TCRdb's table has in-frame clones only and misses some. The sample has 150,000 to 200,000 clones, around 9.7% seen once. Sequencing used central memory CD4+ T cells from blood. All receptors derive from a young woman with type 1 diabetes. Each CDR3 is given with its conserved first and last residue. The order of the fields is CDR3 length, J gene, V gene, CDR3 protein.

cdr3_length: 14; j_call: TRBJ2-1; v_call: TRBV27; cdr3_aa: CASSPDRGVNEQFF
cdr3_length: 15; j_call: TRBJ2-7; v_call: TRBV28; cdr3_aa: CASSLGRGFGREQYF
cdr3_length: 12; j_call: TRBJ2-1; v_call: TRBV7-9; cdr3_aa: CASTGTYNEQFF
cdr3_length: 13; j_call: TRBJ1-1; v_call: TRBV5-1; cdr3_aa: CASSPRGLGEAFF
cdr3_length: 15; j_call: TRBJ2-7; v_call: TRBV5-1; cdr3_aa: CASSQAGGSSYEQYF
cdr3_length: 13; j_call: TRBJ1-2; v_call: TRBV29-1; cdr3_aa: CSGSGSPESGYTF
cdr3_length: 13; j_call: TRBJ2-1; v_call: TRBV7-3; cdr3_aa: CASSFSRVNEQFF
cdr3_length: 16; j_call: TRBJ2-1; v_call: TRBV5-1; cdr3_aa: CASSLASRRDYNEQFF
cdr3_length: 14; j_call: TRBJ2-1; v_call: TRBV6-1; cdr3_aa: CASSEVAGDHEQFF
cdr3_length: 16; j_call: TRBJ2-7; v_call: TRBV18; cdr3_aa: CASSPPNGPRGNEQYF
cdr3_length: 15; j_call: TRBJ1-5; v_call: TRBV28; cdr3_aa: CASSLYGGYNQPQHF
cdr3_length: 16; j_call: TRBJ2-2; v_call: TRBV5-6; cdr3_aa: CASSSTSGRYTGELFF